This T cell receptor beta chain was identified during a study of human T cells and chemical hapten exposure. TCRdb recomputed calls from the RACE reads with MiXCR, one row per CDR3 protein. There are roughly 40,000 distinct CDR3 sequences in the sample; about an eighth occur only once, and over 5.5% lies in the top ten. The germline V gene encodes CDR1 DFQATT and CDR2 SNEGSKA (reference sequence). V lost 6 bases to trimming and J lost 7 bases, with 16 bases between them. CDR3 length: 14 amino acids. Time point given: pre-sensitization, week 0. Treatment denoted: therapeutic diphenylcyclopropenone sensitization with weekly scalp DPC.

The chain combines TRBV20-1 with TRBJ1-6, with TRBD1 as a possible D gene (6 bases). The TCR comes from a woman aged 30 to 39 with alopecia areata. Some clones in this sample may be carry-over from other donors' samples. The sample in question was whole blood, obtained in connection with sensitization to the hapten diphenylcyclopropenone (DPC). CDR3 loop: CSALSGAVNSPLHF. Here the CDR3 DNA reads TGCAGTGCCCTATCGGGGGCTGTGAATTCACCCCTCCACTTT.